The 5 T cell receptor beta chains below come from one sample, sequenced in a study of neoadjuvant nivolumab and ipilimumab in lung cancer. Libraries were prepared by immunoSEQ multiplex PCR; TCRdb keeps only in-frame clonotypes and omits some of them. The table lists about 25,000 clones, 82% of them singletons, with approximately 8.4% in the top ten. The sample was tumor tissue, taken after neoadjuvant nivolumab, alone or with ipilimumab, at or shortly before surgery. All receptors derive from an adult with non-small cell lung cancer.

This chain uses TRBV27 with TRBJ1-5; 9 bases fit TRBD1. The germline CDR1 and CDR2 sequences are MNHEY and SMNVEV (reference sequence). The CDR3 is 15 amino acids. V lost 2 bases, J lost 6 bases, and 5 bases stayed unmatched. This CDR3 reads CASSLSGTGSQPQHF. The CDR3, as DNA: TGTGCCAGCAGTTTAAGTGGGACAGGGAGTCAGCCCCAGCATTTT.

This clone was detected once. The rearrangement links TRBV9 to TRBJ2-5; no firm D call. Germline V gene data show CDR1 as SGDLS and CDR2 as YYNGEE. The CDR3 is 14 residues long. The V gene lost 2 bases and the J gene lost 7 bases, with 15 bases spanning the gap. The CDR3 DNA reads TGTGCCAGCAGCGTGGACGGGTTAAGACGGACCCAGTACTTC. Protein product: CASSVDGLRRTQYF.

This rearrangement joins TRBV5-1 to TRBJ2-5, with D unresolved. V was clipped by 0 bases and J by 1 base, with 13 bases between them. CDR3 length: 16 residues. The germline V gene has CDR1 SGHRS and CDR2 YFSETQ. The CDR3 DNA is TGCGCCAGCAGCTTGGCCCCCAACAATCCCCAAGAGACCCAGTACTTC. Translating gives CASSLAPNNPQETQYF. Full variable domain (missing parts from reference TRBV5-1 and TRBJ2-5): KAGVTQTPRYLIKTRGQQVTLSCSPISGHRSVSWYQQTPGQGLQFLFEYFSETQRNKGNFPGRFSGRQFSNSRSEMNVSTLELGDSALYLCASSLAPNNPQETQYFGPGTRLLVL.

The genes are TRBV18 and TRBJ1-1; 10 bases are shared with TRBD1. The CDR3 extends over 16 amino acids. The V segment lost 2 bases and the J segment 4 bases; nucleotides outside the gene matches: 7. Germline V gives CDR1 KGHSH, CDR2 LQKENI. The CDR3 is CASSPAGTGVGTEAFF. CDR3 nucleotides: TGTGCCAGCTCACCAGCCGGGACAGGGGTGGGCACTGAAGCTTTCTTT.

This chain uses TRBV5-6 with TRBJ2-7; 14 bases align to TRBD2. Germline trimming cut 2 bases from V and 3 bases from J; bases unmatched to any gene: 10. This CDR3 region has 18 residues. Germline lookup yields CDR1 SGHDT and CDR2 YYEEEE. This CDR3 is CASSFTGLAGEGGYEQYF. CDR3 nucleotide sequence: TGTGCCAGCAGCTTTACGGGACTAGCGGGAGAGGGTGGCTACGAGCAGTACTTC.